These T cell receptor beta chains were read from a single sample in a study of monozygotic twins with inflammatory bowel disease. TCRdb reanalyzed the 5' RACE reads and collapses them to one entry per CDR3 protein, without DNA. The sample yields just over 300,000 distinct CDR3 sequences, of which the top ten take up approximately 5.4%. The specimen sequenced was blood. Receptors originate from a human donor with ulcerative colitis or Crohn's disease, or a healthy co-twin of an affected twin (not recorded which). The CDR3 runs from the conserved cysteine through the conserved F or W. Each record gives: V gene, CDR3 length, J gene, CDR3 protein.

>TRBV7-2|11|TRBJ2-7
CASTHEYEQYF
>TRBV30|17|TRBJ2-2
CAWSGTSGTVVPGELFF
>TRBV28|15|TRBJ2-5
CASSFFEVQRETQYF
>TRBV27|18|TRBJ1-2
CASSETMVGQGKNYGYTF
>TRBV20-1|14|TRBJ2-1
CSAPGGGANNEQFF
>TRBV5-1|18|TRBJ2-3
CASSLLRGSGGNTDTQYF
>TRBV4-3|14|TRBJ2-2
CASSPGQTTGELFF
>TRBV18|14|TRBJ1-1
CASSPVSEDTEAFF
>TRBV14|12|TRBJ1-1
CASSWLSGEAFF
>TRBV11-2|18|TRBJ2-6
CASSSPPGQGIGANVLTF
>TRBV11-2|17|TRBJ2-3
CASSPPSGQGRTDTQYF
>TRBV6-2/TRBV6-3|17|TRBJ2-4
CASRDVGIGAAKNIQYF
>TRBV12-3/TRBV12-4|15|TRBJ2-3
CASSTRTSGGDTQYF
>TRBV7-9|17|TRBJ2-7
CASSLRPAPGQGSEQYF
>TRBV10-3|12|TRBJ2-7
CAISGPRYEQYF
>TRBV19|18|TRBJ1-5
CASSTKTWTVKYNQPQHF
>TRBV3-1|15|TRBJ2-5
CASSQSGTEQETQYF
>TRBV29-1|13|TRBJ1-5
CSVRENSNQPQHF
>TRBV7-8|16|TRBJ2-7
CASSPETAAVGTEQYF
>TRBV7-7|15|TRBJ2-1
CASSGAGTGENEQFF
>TRBV7-2|11|TRBJ2-1
CASIWGYEQFF
>TRBV12-3/TRBV12-4|11|TRBJ2-4
CASSFRNIQYF
>TRBV7-9|15|TRBJ2-7
CASTLRQGNNDEQYF
>TRBV13|14|TRBJ2-7
CASSILASTYEQYF
>TRBV29-1|17|TRBJ2-1
CSVEARRSSGRANEQFF
>TRBV5-4|14|TRBJ2-7
CASRGPGGSYEQYF
>TRBV9|14|TRBJ2-7
CASSVGTGAYEQYF
>TRBV18|13|TRBJ2-5
CASSVGQQETQYF
>TRBV18|16|TRBJ2-6
CASSPKIGAGANVLTF
>TRBV3-1|15|TRBJ1-4
CASSLLTGMNEKLFF
>TRBV7-3|14|TRBJ2-1
CASSFLPTGNEQFF
>TRBV9|17|TRBJ1-4
CASSVGVFGATNEKLFF
>TRBV15|14|TRBJ2-5
CAPSRDPADEAQYF
>TRBV10-3|18|TRBJ2-3
CAISESKGPSGRTDTQYF
>TRBV7-9|16|TRBJ1-5
CASSVDAGRDNQPQHF
>TRBV5-1|14|TRBJ2-7
CASSLDPGTDEQYF
>TRBV6-5|13|TRBJ2-6
CASMAPGANVLTF
>TRBV7-2|12|TRBJ2-7
CASSRGRDEQYF
>TRBV18|16|TRBJ1-4
CASSPTQGPGNEKLFF
>TRBV29-1|16|TRBJ2-3
CSARVTGTRSTDTQYF
>TRBV5-1|14|TRBJ2-6
CASGLASGANVLTF
>TRBV28|16|TRBJ1-1
CASSPPTGDGYTEAFF
>TRBV28|17|TRBJ1-3
CASSLETGWDSGNTIYF
>TRBV11-2|18|TRBJ2-1
CASSLQMLAGTSYNEQFF
>TRBV7-2|16|TRBJ2-3
CASSLARGASGDTQYF
>TRBV21-1|16|TRBJ2-7
CASSRHWERGCYEQYF
>TRBV7-2|17|TRBJ2-3
CASSLGGLGLSTDTQYF
>TRBV12-3/TRBV12-4|14|TRBJ2-3
CASRKTGGRDTQYF
>TRBV5-4|16|TRBJ2-5
CASSRSGGGSQETQYF
>TRBV29-1|12|TRBJ2-3
CSVESLADTQYF
>TRBV7-9|15|TRBJ1-1
CASSLVGGYDTEAFF